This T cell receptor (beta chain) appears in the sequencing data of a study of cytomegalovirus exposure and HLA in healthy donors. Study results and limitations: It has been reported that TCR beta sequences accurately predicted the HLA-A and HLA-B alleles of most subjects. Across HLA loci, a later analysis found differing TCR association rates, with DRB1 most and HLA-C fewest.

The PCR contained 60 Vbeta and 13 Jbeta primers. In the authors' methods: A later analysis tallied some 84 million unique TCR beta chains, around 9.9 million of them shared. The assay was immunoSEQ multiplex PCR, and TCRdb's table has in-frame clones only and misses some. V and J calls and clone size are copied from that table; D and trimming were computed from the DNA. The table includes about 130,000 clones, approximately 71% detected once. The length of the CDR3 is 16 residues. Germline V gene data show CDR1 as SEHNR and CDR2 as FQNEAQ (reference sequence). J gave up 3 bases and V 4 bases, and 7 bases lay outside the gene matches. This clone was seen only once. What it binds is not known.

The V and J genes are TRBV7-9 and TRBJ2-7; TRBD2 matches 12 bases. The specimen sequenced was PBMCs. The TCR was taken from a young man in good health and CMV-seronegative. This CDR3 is CASSSPTSGSFYEQYF. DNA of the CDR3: TGTGCCAGCAGCTCACCGACTAGCGGGAGTTTCTACGAGCAGTACTTC.